This TCR beta chain was observed in a study of cytomegalovirus exposure and HLA in healthy donors. The V segment lost 3 bases and the J segment 2 bases; nucleotides outside the gene matches: 6. This CDR3 has 16 residues. Germline V gene lookup returns CDR1 GTSNPN and CDR2 SVGIG (reference sequence). The PCR contained 60 Vbeta and 13 Jbeta primers. Generated by immunoSEQ multiplex PCR, the TCRdb table keeps only in-frame clones and is missing some. This sample has 100,000 to 150,000 clones, with approximately 80% found just once. The TCR originated in a human donor in good health. This chain connects TRBV30 to TRBJ2-3, with 12 bases identical to TRBD2. Sequencing was performed on PBMCs. CDR3 DNA sequence: TGTGCCTGGAGCGCCGGGACTAGCGGGTACACAGATACGCAGTATTTT. Translating it yields CAWSAGTSGYTDTQYF.